The clone carrying this T cell receptor (beta chain) occurred a few times. As yet, its antigen is unknown. Using its own MiXCR run on the RACE reads, TCRdb lists one record per CDR3 protein. The data show 150,000 to 200,000 distinct CDR3 sequences, approximately 14% seen once. Germline lookup yields CDR1 MNHEY and CDR2 SMNVEV (reference sequence). The CDR3 length is 16 residues. The junction had 9 bases not matched to a gene; V was cut back by 6 bases and J by 2 bases. These data are taken from a study of human T cells and chemical hapten exposure. Time point denoted: patch test 1, 2 weeks after DPC sensitization. Treatment described: therapeutic diphenylcyclopropenone sensitization with weekly scalp DPC. Participating donors were patients with alopecia, aged 18 to 70 years, considered appropriate candidates for DPC. General study results and limits: Against controls, expanded TCRs gave rise to significantly more large CDR3 similarity clusters.

The chain uses TRBV27 and TRBJ2-3; TRBD2 agrees at 9 bases. Sequenced here: whole blood, sampled in connection with sensitization to the hapten diphenylcyclopropenone (DPC). The TCR sequence derives from a young woman with alopecia areata. Some clones in this sample may be carry-over from other donors' samples. The CDR3 DNA reads as TGTGCCAGCAGCACCAGAGGGACTAGCCTCACAGATACGCAGTATTTT. This gives the protein CASSTRGTSLTDTQYF.